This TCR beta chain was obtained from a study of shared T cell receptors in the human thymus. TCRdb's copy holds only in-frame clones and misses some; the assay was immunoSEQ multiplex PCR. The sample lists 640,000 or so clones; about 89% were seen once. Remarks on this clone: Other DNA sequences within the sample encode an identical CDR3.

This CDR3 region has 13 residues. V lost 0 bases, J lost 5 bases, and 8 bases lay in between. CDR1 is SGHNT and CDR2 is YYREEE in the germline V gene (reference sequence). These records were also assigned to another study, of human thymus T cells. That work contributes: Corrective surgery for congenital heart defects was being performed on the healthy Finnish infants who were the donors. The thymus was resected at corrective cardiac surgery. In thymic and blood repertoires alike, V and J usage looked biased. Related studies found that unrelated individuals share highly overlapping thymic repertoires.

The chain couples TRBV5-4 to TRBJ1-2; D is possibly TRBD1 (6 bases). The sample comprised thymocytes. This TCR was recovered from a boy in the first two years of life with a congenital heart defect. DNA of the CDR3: TGTGCCAGCAGCTTGGTGGGACATTATGGCTACACCTTC. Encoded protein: CASSLVGHYGYTF.